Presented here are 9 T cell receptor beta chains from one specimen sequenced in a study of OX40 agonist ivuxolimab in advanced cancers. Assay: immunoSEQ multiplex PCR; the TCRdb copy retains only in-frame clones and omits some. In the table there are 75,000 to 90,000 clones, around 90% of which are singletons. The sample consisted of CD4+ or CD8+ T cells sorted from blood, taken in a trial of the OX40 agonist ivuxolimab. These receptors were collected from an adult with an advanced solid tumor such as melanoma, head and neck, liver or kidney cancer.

This chain's CDR3 is CASSPVGDTHQSSGNTIYF. The DNA for the CDR3 is TGCGCCAGCAGCCCCGTTGGGGACACACACCAGAGCTCTGGAAACACCATATATTTT. The chain has TRBV5-1 and TRBJ1-3; TRBD1 might be the D (6 bases). Trimming left V 4 bases short and J 0 bases short, with 23 bases between. The CDR3 is 19 amino acids. The V gene's germline CDR1 is SGHRS and CDR2 YFSETQ. The full variable domain, in which reference TRBV5-1 and TRBJ1-3 provide the parts outside the CDR3, is KAGVTQTPRYLIKTRGQQVTLSCSPISGHRSVSWYQQTPGQGLQFLFEYFSETQRNKGNFPGRFSGRQFSNSRSEMNVSTLELGDSALYLCASSPVGDTHQSSGNTIYFGEGSWLTVV.

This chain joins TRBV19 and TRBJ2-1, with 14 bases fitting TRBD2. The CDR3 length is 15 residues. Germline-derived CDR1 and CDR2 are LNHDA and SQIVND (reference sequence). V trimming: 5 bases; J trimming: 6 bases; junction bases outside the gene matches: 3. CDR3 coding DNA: TGTGCCAGTAGTGTGGGACTAGCGGGAGTCAATGAGCAGTTCTTC. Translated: CASSVGLAGVNEQFF.

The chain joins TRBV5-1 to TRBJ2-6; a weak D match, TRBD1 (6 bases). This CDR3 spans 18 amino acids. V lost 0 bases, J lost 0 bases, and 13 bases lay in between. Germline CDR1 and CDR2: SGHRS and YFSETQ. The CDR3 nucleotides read TGCGCCAGCAGCTTGGGCGGACAGAATCCCTCTGGGGCCAACGTCCTGACTTTC. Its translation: CASSLGGQNPSGANVLTF.

Here the CDR3 reads CASSLGLRGSSYEQYF. The CDR3 DNA sequence: TGTGCCAGCAGCTTAGGTTTGCGCGGGAGCTCCTACGAGCAGTACTTC. The chain recombines TRBV11-2 with TRBJ2-7, with 7 bases identical to TRBD2. Losses at the gene ends were 1 base for V and 0 bases for J; bases not matched to a gene: 6. The germline V gene has CDR1 SGHAT and CDR2 FQNNGV. The CDR3 length is 16 residues.

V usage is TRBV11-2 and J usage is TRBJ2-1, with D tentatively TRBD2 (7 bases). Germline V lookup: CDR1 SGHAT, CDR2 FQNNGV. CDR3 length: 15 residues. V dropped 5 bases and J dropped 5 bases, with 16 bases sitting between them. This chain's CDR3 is CASSPTGGLHNEQFF. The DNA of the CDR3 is TGTGCCAGCAGCCCCACGGGGGGCTTACACAATGAGCAGTTCTTC.

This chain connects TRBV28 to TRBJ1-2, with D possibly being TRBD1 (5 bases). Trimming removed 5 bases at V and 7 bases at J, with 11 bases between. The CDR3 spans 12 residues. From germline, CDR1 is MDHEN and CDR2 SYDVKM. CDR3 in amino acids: CASSTPTVGYTF. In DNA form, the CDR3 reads TGTGCCAGCAGTACACCGACAGTTGGCTACACCTTC.

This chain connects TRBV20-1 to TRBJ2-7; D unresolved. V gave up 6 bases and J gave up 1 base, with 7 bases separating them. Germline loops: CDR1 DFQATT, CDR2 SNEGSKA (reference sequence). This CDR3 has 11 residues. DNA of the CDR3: TGCAGTGCACCGGCATCCTACGAGCAGTACTTC. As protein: CSAPASYEQYF.

The DNA of the CDR3 is TGTGCCAGCAGTTTCCGACAGCCTCACCTGGGGGGCTACACCTTC. Translating it yields CASSFRQPHLGGYTF. The chain couples TRBV2 to TRBJ1-2; TRBD1 might be the D (5 bases). This CDR3 is built from 15 residues. V was trimmed by 5 bases and J by 8 bases, leaving 21 bases between them. Germline CDR1 is SNHLY and CDR2 is FYNNEI.

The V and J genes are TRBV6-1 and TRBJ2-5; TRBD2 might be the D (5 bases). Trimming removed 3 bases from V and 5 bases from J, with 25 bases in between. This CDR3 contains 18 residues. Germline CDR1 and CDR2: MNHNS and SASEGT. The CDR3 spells CASSEALASPEEWETQYF. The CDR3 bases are TGTGCCAGCAGTGAGGCTCTGGCCTCACCGGAGGAGTGGGAGACCCAGTACTTC.